This paragraph reports one T cell receptor beta chain. Germline assignment: CDR1 LNHDA and CDR2 SQIVND (reference sequence). Trimming removed 3 bases from V and 7 bases from J, with 18 bases in between. This CDR3 is 16 amino acids long. The sample belongs to a study of blood T cell repertoires in COVID-19. The protocol was immunoSEQ multiplex PCR, while the TCRdb copy is restricted to in-frame clones and leaves out a portion. This sample has 350,000 to 400,000 clones, with approximately 88% found just once. This TCR was recovered from a woman in her twenties or thirties with acute COVID-19. Source material: PBMCs or T cells enriched from blood (not recorded which). The chain carries TRBV19 and TRBJ2-2; a weak D match, TRBD1 (6 bases). The DNA for the CDR3 is TGTGCCAGTAGTATTGGCAGGGGCGTCGGTGGCGGGGAGCTGTTTTTT. Translation: CASSIGRGVGGGELFF.